This TCR beta chain was captured in a study of cytomegalovirus exposure and HLA in healthy donors. The study, taken as a whole, reports: What a later analysis showed was that several of the most significant clusters appeared linked to common viral pathogens. Accurate predictions that matched the HLA-A and HLA-B alleles of most subjects were reportedly made from TCR beta sequences. An ancestry cluster, one associated with Asian ancestry, reportedly showed fewer N-insertions than the approximately 720-donor mean in a later analysis.

Healthy bone marrow donors made up the donors. V was cut by 0 bases and J by 1 base, with 6 bases left in between. Germline lookup yields CDR1 SNHLY and CDR2 FYNNEI. The length of the CDR3 is 14 residues. Primers: 60 Vbeta forward and 13 Jbeta reverse. Sequencing was performed with immunoSEQ multiplex PCR; in TCRdb, only in-frame clones are kept and a portion is missing. Here the sample spans 150,000 to 200,000 clones, approximately 85% being singletons. There are a few counts of this clone. Its antigen is currently unknown. The V gene is TRBV2, the J gene TRBJ1-2; D is ambiguous. The source material was PBMCs. The TCR sequence derives from a man between 18 and 35 years old in good health and CMV-seropositive. CDR3 bases: TGTGCCAGCAGTGAAGCGGCCAGTAACTATGGCTACACCTTC. It codes for CASSEAASNYGYTF.